The rows below give T cell receptor beta chains drawn from one sample of a study of blood T cell repertoires in COVID-19. The table came from immunoSEQ multiplex PCR; TCRdb's copy has only in-frame clones and leaves some out. The sample yields 350,000 to 400,000 clones, around 87% seen once. The sequencing sample was made of PBMCs or T cells enriched from blood (not recorded which). Receptor source: a man aged 35 to 55 in a cohort exposed to, infected with or recovered from COVID-19 (not recorded which). The CDR3 runs from the conserved cysteine through the conserved F or W. A D gene is named only where the DNA matches it firmly. Part of the rows lack a size; the others show once, few, many or a class for expanded clones.

j_gene,abundance,d_gene,v_gene,CDR3nt,CDR3aa
TRBJ2-1,-,TRBD2,TRBV4-1,TGCGCCAGCAGCAAGGGACTAGCGGGAAGCTCCTACAATGAGCAGTTCTTC,CASSKGLAGSSYNEQFF
TRBJ2-1,once,TRBD2,TRBV24-1,TGTGCCACCAGTGATTTGACTAGCGGGAGGACTTACAATGAGCAGTTCTTC,CATSDLTSGRTYNEQFF
TRBJ2-7,-,TRBD1,TRBV4-2,TGTGCCAGCAGCCAGGGACCGGGACAGGGCTACGAGCAGTACTTC,CASSQGPGQGYEQYF
TRBJ2-3,-,-,TRBV14,TGTGCCAGCAGCCATGCTCCGGGAGTGGTAGATACGCAGTATTTT,CASSHAPGVVDTQYF
TRBJ2-5,once,TRBD1,TRBV28,TGTGCCACCCGGACAGGGGGCACGGAGACCCAGTACTTC,CATRTGGTETQYF
TRBJ1-1,-,-,TRBV30,TGTGCCTGGAGCTTCAGGGGACAAATGAACACTGAAGCTTTCTTT,CAWSFRGQMNTEAFF
TRBJ2-5,-,-,TRBV19,TGTGCCAGTAGTCCTCTATCGGACCAAGAGACCCAGTACTTC,CASSPLSDQETQYF
TRBJ2-1,-,-,TRBV5-1,TGCGCCAGCAGCGTCGTAGGAAGCGATGAGCAGTTCTTC,CASSVVGSDEQFF
TRBJ1-4,-,TRBD1,TRBV7-2,TGTGCCAGCAGCTATCAGGGGGCGAAGGAAAAACTGTTTTTT,CASSYQGAKEKLFF
TRBJ2-7,-,TRBD2,TRBV7-8,TGTGCCAGCAGCCTTACTAGCGGGCTTACCTACGAGCAGTACTTC,CASSLTSGLTYEQYF
TRBJ2-3,-,-,TRBV27,TGTGCCAGCAGTTTCCAGGGGGATACGCAGTATTTT,CASSFQGDTQYF
TRBJ2-7,-,-,TRBV6-5,TGTGCCAGCAGTTACGGTCTGAGCTCCTACGAGCAGTACTTC,CASSYGLSSYEQYF
TRBJ1-1,few,-,TRBV5-1,TGCGCCAGCAGCGAACAGGGGAACACTGAAGCTTTCTTT,CASSEQGNTEAFF
TRBJ1-2,-,-,TRBV6-2/TRBV6-3,TGTGCCAGCAGTTACCCCAGCGGACTCGGCTATGGCTACACCTTC,CASSYPSGLGYGYTF
TRBJ1-2,-,-,TRBV28,TGTGCCAGCAGTCTAGGGGCGTTTGTCGACTATGGCTACACCTTC,CASSLGAFVDYGYTF
TRBJ2-7,-,-,TRBV28,TGTGCCAGCACTGTAACAGGGAGTAAGTACGAGCAGTACTTC,CASTVTGSKYEQYF
TRBJ2-3,-,TRBD1,TRBV15,TGTGCCACCAGCAGTGCAGGGGGATTGGGCACAGATACGCAGTATTTT,CATSSAGGLGTDTQYF
TRBJ2-1,-,-,TRBV3-1/TRBV3-2,TGTGCCAGCAGCCAAGTGGGAACTAGCCTGGTGTACAATGAGCAGTTCTTC,CASSQVGTSLVYNEQFF
TRBJ2-5,once,TRBD2,TRBV5-4,TGTGCCAGCAGCTCCCCGGGGGGGGGAGAGACCCAGTACTTC,CASSSPGGGETQYF
TRBJ1-1,-,-,TRBV6-1,TGTGCCAGCAGTGAAGTTTGGGGGGACTTCGGAGCTTTCTTT,CASSEVWGDFGAFF
TRBJ2-7,once,TRBD2,TRBV6-4,TGTGCCAGCAGCACTAGCGCCGACTCCTACGAGCAGTACTTC,CASSTSADSYEQYF
TRBJ2-2,-,-,TRBV10-2,TGCGCCAGTTCAGCGGAAAGACACACCGGGGAGCTGTTTTTT,CASSAERHTGELFF
TRBJ2-6,once,-,TRBV19,TGTGCCAGTGCCAGAGGGGGTTCTGGGGCCAACGTCCTGACTTTC,CASARGGSGANVLTF
TRBJ2-5,-,-,TRBV29-1,TGCAGCGCCTCGACTATGTACGGTATGGCCCAGTACTTC,CSASTMYGMAQYF
TRBJ1-3,-,-,TRBV27,TGTGCCAGCAGTCCCACCGTACTCTCTGGAAACACCATATATTTT,CASSPTVLSGNTIYF
TRBJ2-1,-,TRBD2,TRBV5-4,TGTGCCAGCACTCCCGGGGCGCGGGGGGATGAGCAGTTCTTC,CASTPGARGDEQFF
TRBJ1-2,few,-,TRBV19,TGTGCCAGTAGAATCACAGGAGGGAATTACTATGGCTACACCTTC,CASRITGGNYYGYTF
TRBJ2-7,-,-,TRBV24-1,TGTGCCACCAGTGACACTTCTACCTACGAGCAGTACTTC,CATSDTSTYEQYF
TRBJ2-3,-,TRBD2,TRBV3-1/TRBV3-2,TGTGCCAGCAGCCAAAGCGGGAGGGGGAATACGCAGTATTTT,CASSQSGRGNTQYF
TRBJ2-2,-,-,TRBV9,TGTGCCAGCAGCGAGGGAACCGGGACAAGCCCTTTGGGGGAGCTGTTTTTT,CASSEGTGTSPLGELFF
TRBJ1-1,-,-,TRBV27,TGTGCCAGCAGTCCCGTAACTTTGAACACTGAAGCTTTCTTT,CASSPVTLNTEAFF
TRBJ2-1,-,TRBD1,TRBV5-1,TGCGCCAGCAGCGAGGGACAGGGGGTCAATGAGCAGTTCTTC,CASSEGQGVNEQFF
TRBJ1-3,-,TRBD1,TRBV5-1,TGCGCCAGCAGCATCGTTACAGGGGGAGGAAACACCATATATTTT,CASSIVTGGGNTIYF
TRBJ1-3,-,TRBD1,TRBV11-2,TGTGCCAGCAGCTATCGACAGGGGGAGGACTCTGGAAACACCATATATTTT,CASSYRQGEDSGNTIYF
TRBJ1-5,-,-,TRBV6-1,TGTGCCAGCAGTGAAGGGGAAACAGGGAGCCAGCCCCAGCATTTT,CASSEGETGSQPQHF
TRBJ1-3,few,TRBD1,TRBV5-1,TGCGCCAGCAGCACGACAGGGCCTGGAAACACCATATATTTT,CASSTTGPGNTIYF
TRBJ1-6,-,-,TRBV28,TGTGCCAGCAGCACCGGGACCTATAATTCACCCCTCCACTTT,CASSTGTYNSPLHF
TRBJ1-6,-,-,TRBV5-1,TGCGCCAGCAGCAATAACAGGGATTCACCCCTCCACTTT,CASSNNRDSPLHF
TRBJ2-2,-,TRBD1,TRBV25-1,TGTGCCAGCAGGACAACGGGACAGGGCTTTTCCGGGGAGCTGTTTTTT,CASRTTGQGFSGELFF
TRBJ2-2,-,TRBD2,TRBV9,TGTGCCAGCACCCGCTTCTGGACTAGCGGAGCTAGCGAACGGGCCGGGGAGCTGTTTTTT,CASTRFWTSGASERAGELFF
TRBJ1-4,-,-,TRBV5-5,TGTGCCAGCAGGGGGGCGGATACAACTAATGAAAAACTGTTTTTT,CASRGADTTNEKLFF
TRBJ2-1,-,TRBD2,TRBV4-1,TGCGCCAGCAGTCGGACTAGCGACTACAATGAGCAGTTCTTC,CASSRTSDYNEQFF
TRBJ2-1,-,TRBD2,TRBV6-6,TGTGCCAGCAGTCTCGGGACTAGGTTACGCGAGCAGTTCTTC,CASSLGTRLREQFF
TRBJ2-3,-,TRBD2,TRBV7-2,TGTGCCAGCAGCTTAGCTCCCCCAGCGGGAGTAGTCACAGATACGCAGTATTTT,CASSLAPPAGVVTDTQYF
TRBJ2-3,-,TRBD2,TRBV7-2,TGTGCCAGCAGCAACAGACTAGCGGGAGGGGCAGATACGCAGTATTTT,CASSNRLAGGADTQYF
TRBJ2-2,-,TRBD2,TRBV9,TGTGCCAGCACCGTGGGAGGGATTGACACCGGGGAGCTGTTTTTT,CASTVGGIDTGELFF
TRBJ1-3,-,TRBD1,TRBV5-1,TGCGCCAGCAGCTTGGGACAGGGGAACGCTGGAAACACCATATATTTT,CASSLGQGNAGNTIYF
TRBJ1-1,-,TRBD1,TRBV7-8,TGTGCCAGCAGCCCTCGGGACAGCCTGAACACTGAAGCTTTCTTT,CASSPRDSLNTEAFF
TRBJ1-2,-,-,TRBV10-3,TGTGCCATCAGTGAGTACCGCGGGGGCGCGAACTATGGCTACACCTTC,CAISEYRGGANYGYTF
TRBJ2-1,few,TRBD2,TRBV10-3,TGTGCCATCAGGATTAGCGGGAGCCCCTTGGATGAGCAGTTCTTC,CAIRISGSPLDEQFF
TRBJ1-4,-,TRBD1,TRBV5-8,TGTGCCAGCAGCTTGGGGGACAGGGGTATTGAAAAACTGTTTTTT,CASSLGDRGIEKLFF
TRBJ1-2,once,TRBD1,TRBV5-1,TGCGCCAGCAGCCCGGGACAGGGGGCGAACTATGGCTACACCTTC,CASSPGQGANYGYTF
TRBJ2-7,-,-,TRBV20-1,TGCAGTGCTAGCCGGCGGGAGCAGTACTTC,CSASRREQYF
TRBJ1-2,-,TRBD1,TRBV18,TGTGCCAGCTCACGGGACAGGGGGACTAACTATGGCTACACCTTC,CASSRDRGTNYGYTF
TRBJ2-7,once,TRBD1,TRBV28,TGTGCCAGCAGTATCCGACAGGGGGGTGAGCAGTACTTC,CASSIRQGGEQYF
TRBJ1-4,-,-,TRBV24-1,TGTGCCACAGGGGAGGGCGTTGCAACTAATGAAAAACTGTTTTTT,CATGEGVATNEKLFF